In its sample, the clone carrying this T cell receptor (beta chain) was seen many times. The data belong to a study of neurological immune-mediated disorders. The length of the CDR3 is 15 residues. V dropped 0 bases and J dropped 0 bases, with 7 bases sitting between them. Per the germline V gene, CDR1 is SGHKS and CDR2 is YYEKEE (reference sequence). TCRdb re-called the 5' RACE reads through MiXCR, storing one row per CDR3 protein. Of about 80,000 distinct CDR3 sequences listed, approximately 4.3% are singletons. Time point described: longitudinal time-point 3. This chain links TRBV5-5 with TRBJ1-5; D uncertain. This TCR came from a woman aged 55-70 years with multiple sclerosis. Input material: PBMCs. CDR3 nucleotides: TGTGCCAGCAGCTTGGGGGGAAATAGCAATCAGCCCCAGCATTTT. It codes for CASSLGGNSNQPQHF.